These 10 T cell receptor beta chains share one sample of origin, sequenced in a study of blood T cell repertoires in COVID-19. TCRdb's table, derived via immunoSEQ multiplex PCR, lists solely in-frame clones and lacks some. Of 90,000 to 150,000 clones listed, around 90% are singletons. Sequenced material: peripheral blood. The receptors derive from a woman between 45 and 60 years old with active or convalescent COVID-19.

The genes are TRBV29-1 and TRBJ2-5, with 8 positions matching TRBD1. Germline V CDR1 and CDR2: SQVTM, ANQGSEA. Trimming cost V 1 base and J 5 bases; bases outside gene matches: 3. The CDR3 is made up of 13 amino acids. CDR3 in amino acids: CSVEGRGRETQYF. CDR3 bases: TGCAGCGTTGAAGGCAGGGGGCGGGAGACCCAGTACTTC.

The V gene is TRBV2, the J gene TRBJ2-2; 8 positions agree with TRBD1. Germline CDR1 SNHLY, CDR2 FYNNEI. The V and J ends lost 7 bases and 7 bases, in that order; junction bases with no gene match: 8. This CDR3 region has 14 residues. The CDR3, as DNA: TGTGCCAGCATGGGAGACAGGGGTATCGGGGAGCTGTTTTTT. Its protein is CASMGDRGIGELFF.

The chain joins TRBV9 to TRBJ2-1; 12 bases map to TRBD2. The ends lost 4 bases at V and 4 bases at J; junction bases unmatched: 6. CDR3 size: 16 residues. Germline CDR1 and CDR2: SGDLS and YYNGEE. The CDR3 sequence: CASSPWTSGTYNEQFF. The CDR3 DNA is TGTGCCAGCAGCCCTTGGACTAGCGGGACATACAATGAGCAGTTCTTC.

This chain uses TRBV11-2 with TRBJ1-2; D uncertain. From germline, CDR1 is SGHAT and CDR2 FQNNGV. The V gene lost 1 base and the J gene lost 5 bases, with 8 bases spanning the gap. The CDR3 is 13 amino acids. CDR3 DNA: TGTGCCAGCAGCTTAGGGGCAGCTTATGGCTACACCTTC. This sequence encodes CASSLGAAYGYTF.

The CDR3 spells CASSRNTPAGNEQFF. DNA of the CDR3: TGTGCCAGCAGCCGCAATACCCCAGCAGGAAATGAGCAGTTCTTC. The chain carries TRBV4-2 and TRBJ2-1; D unclear. Germline V gene data show CDR1 as LGHNA and CDR2 as YNFKEQ. The CDR3 is made up of 15 amino acids. V was cut by 4 bases and J by 7 bases, with 17 bases left in between.

The rearrangement uses TRBV30 and TRBJ1-5; tentatively, D is TRBD1 (6 bases). The germline V gene encodes CDR1 GTSNPN and CDR2 SVGIG (reference sequence). The CDR3 is 13 residues long. With 0 bases removed from V and 7 bases from J, the gap between germline ends came to 10 bases. CDR3 in DNA: TGTGCCTGGAGTGTAGGGGGGGACCAGCCCCAGCATTTT. Translation: CAWSVGGDQPQHF.

The J gene is TRBJ1-6, the V gene TRBV3-1 (or the pseudogene TRBV3-2); TRBD1 agrees at 10 bases. Germline CDR1 LGHDT, CDR2 YNNKEL (reference sequence). The CDR3 spans 16 residues. With 4 bases clipped from V and 8 bases from J, the junction kept 8 bases outside the gene matches. This CDR3 is CASSRRQGALDSPLHF. The CDR3 nucleotides read TGTGCCAGCAGCCGCCGACAGGGGGCCCTGGATTCACCCCTCCACTTT.

The V call is TRBV2, the J call TRBJ1-6; D unclear. The ends were cut back, 2 bases at V and 3 bases at J, with 14 bases in the middle. CDR3 length: 17 residues. CDR1 is SNHLY, CDR2 FYNNEI, per germline. CDR3 amino acids: CASSEPRGRDYNSPLHF. The DNA for the CDR3 is TGTGCCAGCAGTGAACCCCGCGGACGGGACTATAATTCACCCCTCCACTTT.

V usage is TRBV19 and J usage is TRBJ2-7, with 7 bases that match TRBD1. CDR3 length: 15 residues. CDR1 is LNHDA and CDR2 is SQIVND in the germline V gene (reference sequence). V was pared by 1 base and J by 3 bases, with 6 bases of the junction left unmatched. CDR3 DNA: TGTGCCAGTAGTATAGGACAGGGACCACACTACGAGCAGTACTTC. Translating it yields CASSIGQGPHYEQYF.

The genes are TRBV9 and TRBJ2-1; 7 nucleotides align to TRBD2. The CDR3 spans 14 residues. V was pared by 0 bases and J by 9 bases, with 6 bases of the junction left unmatched. CDR1 SGDLS and CDR2 YYNGEE come from the germline V gene. The CDR3, as DNA: TGTGCCAGCAGCGTAGAGGTAGCGGGCGTTGAGCAGTTCTTC. This translates into CASSVEVAGVEQFF.